The T cell receptor beta chain described here comes from a study of T cell responses to AZD1222 COVID-19 vaccine. General study results and limits: The study sampled repertoires only after the peak T cell response. CD4 TCRs associated with vaccination spanned spike, dominating at 160-218 and 743-854. Females outnumbered males among donors, who were mostly white British; clonal diversity was possibly underestimated.

From germline, CDR1 is SGDLS and CDR2 YYNGEE. Trimming removed 0 bases from V and 1 base from J, with 2 bases in between. The CDR3 is 13 amino acids. Using immunoSEQ multiplex PCR, the repertoire was profiled, and TCRdb retains in-frame clones only, with some absent. The sample contains around 95,000 clones, 70% to 90% of which appear only once. This clone was seen only a few times. The antigen remains unidentified. The TCR comes from an adult in good health. This rearrangement joins TRBV9 to TRBJ1-5; D call uncertain. The sequencing used peripheral blood, collected on day 0 of MenACWY control vaccination. CDR3 nucleotides: TGTGCCAGCAGCGTAGGCAGCAATCAGCCCCAGCATTTT. It yields the protein CASSVGSNQPQHF.